These 28 T cell receptor beta chains came from one sample sequenced in a study of T cell clonality in common variable immunodeficiency. Study-level results: In common variable immunodeficiency, TCR beta chains reportedly carried fewer deletions and N-nucleotide insertions.

Sequencing used immunoSEQ multiplex PCR; TCRdb keeps in-frame clones, though not all of them. The data show roughly 5,000 clones, none appearing only once, with approximately 15% held by the ten largest. These receptors have no known antigen. The sequenced sample was peripheral blood mononuclear cells. Receptors were obtained from a human donor with common variable immunodeficiency.

This clone was counted only a few times. The CDR3 end lies 3 residues beyond the end of the read and is filled in from the germline J gene. The chain has TRBV5-1 and TRBJ2-7; maybe TRBD1 (6 bases). The germline gives CDR1 SGHRS, CDR2 YFSETQ. This CDR3 contains 16 residues. Deletions cut 3 bases from V and 2 bases from J, with 18 bases between. CDR3 amino acids: CASSSALQGITYEQYF. The CDR3 DNA, read in part, is TGCGCCAGCAGCTCGGCCCTACAGGGAATCACCTACGAG. Together with reference TRBV5-1 and TRBJ2-7, the CDR3 gives the full variable domain: KAGVTQTPRYLIKTRGQQVTLSCSPISGHRSVSWYQQTPGQGLQFLFEYFSETQRNKGNFPGRFSGRQFSNSRSEMNVSTLELGDSALYLCASSSALQGITYEQYFGPGTRLTVT.

By proportion, this clone is medium-sized. The read ends 3 residues before the CDR3 terminus; that terminus is restored from the germline J gene. The V gene is TRBV10-3, the J gene TRBJ1-2; D unresolved. There are 13 residues in the CDR3. Trimming left V 6 bases short and J 0 bases short, with 8 bases between. CDR1 and CDR2 (germline): ENHRY, SYGVKD. CDR3 in amino acids: CAIRETTNYGYTF. Partial CDR3 DNA: TGTGCCATCAGGGAGACTACTAACTATGGC.

This clone was observed a few times. The read stops 3 residues short of the end of the CDR3; the missing end is completed from the germline J gene. The rearrangement links TRBV7-7 to TRBJ2-5; 7 nucleotides line up with TRBD1. The germline gives CDR1 SSHAT, CDR2 FNYEAQ (reference sequence). The CDR3 covers 15 residues. Trimming removed 5 bases from V and 2 bases from J; junction bases left unmatched: 8. The CDR3 DNA, read in part, is TGTGCCAGCAGCCTAGACAGGGTGTCGCAAGAGACC. It is translated as CASSLDRVSQET. The entire CDR3 reads CASSLDRVSQETQYF.

A note on this clone: The read stops 3 residues short of the end of the CDR3; the missing end is completed from the germline J gene. This rearrangement joins TRBV11-3 to TRBJ2-1; no reliable D call. The V and J ends lost 8 bases and 9 bases respectively, with 17 bases between them. Germline CDR1 reads SGHNT; CDR2 reads YENEEA. The CDR3 totals 13 residues. CDR3 protein: CASSPRWAGEQFF. The sequenced part of the CDR3 DNA is TGTGCCAGCTCACCCCGGTGGGCAGGTGAG.

This clone was observed a few times. The read falls 3 residues short of the CDR3 end, and the missing part is taken from the germline J gene. This chain connects TRBV6-1 to TRBJ2-1; D may match TRBD1 or TRBD2 (5 bases each). Per germline, CDR1 MNHNS and CDR2 SASEGT. With 2 bases removed from V and 8 bases from J, the gap between germline ends came to 16 bases. The CDR3 is made up of 15 amino acids. The DNA read from the CDR3 is TGTGCCAGCAGTGAATGGGTGGCAGGGAGCGATGAG. Translated, it gives CASSEWVAGSDE. The complete CDR3 sequence is CASSEWVAGSDEQFF.

This clone was seen many times. The observed sequence ends 3 residues before the CDR3 terminus, with the missing tail filled in from the germline J gene. The chain uses TRBV7-9 and TRBJ1-2, with D perhaps matching TRBD1 (5 bases). This CDR3 region has 14 residues. Germline V gene sequence: CDR1 SEHNR, CDR2 FQNEAQ (reference sequence). The ends were cut back, 5 bases at V and 5 bases at J, with 15 bases in the middle. The CDR3 loop is CASSQDRTLYGYTF. CDR3 bases read: TGTGCCAGCAGCCAAGACAGAACTTTGTATGGC.

In this sample, this clone turned up a few times. Read sequence stops 3 residues before the CDR3 end, and the germline J gene provides the missing end. This rearrangement joins TRBV7-9 to TRBJ2-5, with TRBD1 matching over 7 bases. The CDR3 is 14 amino acids. Trimming removed 4 bases from V and 1 base from J; junction bases left unmatched: 3. The germline gives CDR1 SEHNR, CDR2 FQNEAQ (reference sequence). CDR3 region: CASSSQGPQETQYF. The sequenced CDR3 bases are TGTGCCAGCAGCTCACAGGGGCCCCAAGAGACC.

As for this clone: The sequence runs out 3 residues before the end of the CDR3; the remainder is reconstructed from the germline J gene. The chain employs TRBV7-9 and TRBJ1-1, with D possibly being TRBD1 (6 bases). This CDR3 contains 15 residues. Per the germline V gene, CDR1 is SEHNR and CDR2 is FQNEAQ (reference sequence). V lost 7 bases, J lost 4 bases, and 19 bases lay in between. The CDR3 region is CASNPATGVTTEAFF. The sequenced part of the CDR3 DNA is TGTGCCAGCAACCCAGCGACAGGCGTCACCACTGAA.

This clone was seen more than once but under ten times. The read finishes 3 residues shy of the CDR3 end, and the germline J gene is used to complete it. This sequence joins TRBV6-2 or TRBV6-3 and TRBJ2-2, with 12 bases that match TRBD1. This CDR3 region has 15 residues. V shed 7 bases and J 4 bases; nucleotides not matched to a gene: 4. CDR1 and CDR2 (germline): MNHEY, SVGEGT. CDR3 region: CASNRDRGPTGELFF. The sequenced CDR3 bases are TGTGCCAGCAACCGGGACAGGGGGCCCACCGGGGAG.

Note on this clone: The CDR3 end falls 3 residues outside the read, so it is completed with the germline J gene. This chain joins TRBV19 and TRBJ2-1; 7 bases map to TRBD1. J was trimmed by 4 bases and V by 7 bases; bases with no gene match: 10. This CDR3 spans 15 amino acids. The germline gives CDR1 LNHDA, CDR2 SQIVND (reference sequence). This chain's CDR3 is CASTNPGGTYNEQFF. The sequenced part of the CDR3 DNA is TGTGCCAGTACCAATCCAGGGGGAACATACAATGAG.

This clone was picked up many times. Sequencing ends 3 residues short of the CDR3 end; the germline J gene provides the rest. J is TRBJ2-3 and V is TRBV4-2; TRBD2 matches at 13 bases. Germline trimming cut 1 base from V and 6 bases from J; bases unmatched to any gene: 7. The CDR3 contains 17 residues. Per the germline V gene, CDR1 is LGHNA and CDR2 is YNFKEQ. The DNA read from the CDR3 is TGTGCCAGCAGCCAAGTACTGGGACTAGCGGGAACCGATACG. The encoded protein is CASSQVLGLAGTDT. The entire CDR3 is CASSQVLGLAGTDTQYF.

This clone occurred a few times. From the germline J gene comes the end of the CDR3, since the read stops 3 residues before it. The rearrangement links TRBV6-2 or TRBV6-3 to TRBJ2-1; 12 nucleotides align to TRBD2. Looked up from germline, CDR1 is MNHEY and CDR2 is SVGEGT. J lost 4 bases, V lost 6 bases, and 10 bases had no gene match. This CDR3 contains 17 residues. The CDR3 spells CASSLTSGGPPYNEQFF. Partial CDR3 DNA: TGTGCCAGCAGCCTCACTAGCGGGGGGCCCCCTTACAATGAG.

This clone is large (0.1 to 1%) by share. CDR3 protein: CASSAVPGQGLLAEAFF. The sequenced part of the CDR3 DNA is TGTGCCAGCAGCGCAGTCCCGGGACAGGGGCTACTCGCTGAA. V gene TRBV9 combines with J gene TRBJ1-1; 10 bases are a match to TRBD1. The CDR3 end is not reached by the read, which stops 3 residues before it; the germline J gene fills it in. Per germline, CDR1 SGDLS and CDR2 YYNGEE. The CDR3 is 17 amino acids. J was trimmed by 6 bases and V by 3 bases; bases with no gene match: 14.

A few counts support this clone. The sequence runs out 3 residues before the end of the CDR3; the remainder is reconstructed from the germline J gene. The sample carries other DNA sequences with the same CDR3. This chain uses TRBV18 with TRBJ2-2, with 7 bases aligning to TRBD1. Germline V gene data show CDR1 as KGHSH and CDR2 as LQKENI. With 2 bases clipped from V and 4 bases from J, the junction kept 4 bases outside the gene matches. The CDR3 spans 15 residues. The part of the CDR3 DNA that was read is TGTGCCAGCTCACCAAGGGACAGCGCCACCGGGGAG. Its protein product is CASSPRDSATGE. The full CDR3 reads CASSPRDSATGELFF.

As concerns this clone: The sequenced fragment ends 3 residues before the CDR3 boundary, so the rest is inferred from the germline J gene. The chain uses TRBV6-1 and TRBJ2-7; no firm D call. The V gene's germline CDR1 is MNHNS and CDR2 SASEGT. Trimming removed 1 base at V and 0 bases at J, with 7 bases between. This CDR3 has 14 amino acids. Partial CDR3 DNA: TGTGCCAGCAGTGAAGTGTACAACTCCTACGAG. Encoded protein: CASSEVYNSYE. The full CDR3 protein reads CASSEVYNSYEQYF.

As regards this clone: The junction differs from germline at one of its ends, possibly a read error. The read halts 3 residues ahead of the CDR3 end, with the missing end drawn from the germline J gene. The chain couples TRBV7-9 to TRBJ1-2, with TRBD1 as a possible D gene (6 bases). The CDR3 is 13 amino acids. Germline-derived CDR1 and CDR2 are SEHNR and FQNEAQ (reference sequence). The sequenced CDR3 bases are TGTTCCAGCAGCTTAGCGGGGGCCGGCGGC. This gives the protein CSSSLAGAGG. From start to end, the CDR3 is CSSSLAGAGGYTF.

Note on this clone: From the germline J gene comes the end of the CDR3, since the read stops 3 residues before it. The chain combines TRBV7-2 with TRBJ1-1; maybe TRBD1 (5 bases). CDR1 SGHTA and CDR2 FQGNSA come from the germline V gene. With 5 bases removed from V and 1 base from J, the gap between germline ends came to 11 bases. This CDR3 region has 14 residues. The CDR3 reads CASSQIGQNTEAFF. The CDR3 DNA, read in part, is TGTGCCAGCAGCCAAATTGGACAGAACACTGAA. The complete variable domain, with remaining parts taken from reference TRBV7-2 and TRBJ1-1, reads GAGVSQSPSNKVTEKGKDVELRCDPISGHTALYWYRQSLGQGLEFLIYFQGNSAPDKSGLPSDRFSAERTGGSVSTLTIQRTQQEDSAVYLCASSQIGQNTEAFFGQGTRLTVV.

This clone has more than one count but fewer than ten. The CDR3 goes on 3 residues after the read ends, and that part is filled in from the germline J gene. This chain uses TRBV18 with TRBJ2-7; TRBD1 agrees at 7 bases. Germline-derived CDR1 and CDR2 are KGHSH and LQKENI. V shed 8 bases and J 6 bases; nucleotides not matched to a gene: 7. There are 12 residues in the CDR3. The covered CDR3 bases are TGTGCCAGCACAAACCGGGACAGCGAG. The encoded protein is CASTNRDSE. Given in full, the CDR3 is CASTNRDSEQYF.

This clone turned up a few times. The read halts 3 residues ahead of the CDR3 end, with the missing end drawn from the germline J gene. The chain links TRBV19 to TRBJ2-1; the match to TRBD2 covers 10 bases. Germline CDR1 LNHDA, CDR2 SQIVND (reference sequence). The CDR3 consists of 15 residues. V lost 6 bases, J lost 5 bases, and 7 bases stayed unmatched. The CDR3 DNA, read in part, is TGTGCCAGTAGAATCCTAGCGGGAGTCGACAATGAG. Its translation: CASRILAGVDNE. The full CDR3 protein reads CASRILAGVDNEQFF.

As to this clone: The read halts 3 residues ahead of the CDR3 end, with the missing end drawn from the germline J gene. This rearrangement joins TRBV19 to TRBJ1-6; the D gene is possibly TRBD1 (5 bases). The length of the CDR3 is 15 residues. The ends were cut back, 1 base at V and 7 bases at J, with 11 bases in the middle. Germline assignment: CDR1 LNHDA and CDR2 SQIVND (reference sequence). The CDR3 sequence: CASSIAQGLNSPLHF. The part of the CDR3 DNA that was read is TGTGCCAGTAGTATAGCGCAGGGTTTGAATTCACCC. The full variable domain, its missing parts supplied by reference TRBV19 and TRBJ1-6, is DGGITQSPKYLFRKEGQNVTLSCEQNLNHDAMYWYRQDPGQGLRLIYYSQIVNDFQKGDIAEGYSVSREKKESFPLTVTSAQKNPTAFYLCASSIAQGLNSPLHFGNGTRLTVT.

This clone was counted only a few times. With the read ending 3 residues before the CDR3 end, the germline J gene is used to fill in that end. This chain links TRBV7-9 with TRBJ2-3; weak D call: TRBD2 (6 bases). The V gene's germline CDR1 is SEHNR and CDR2 FQNEAQ (reference sequence). V was pared by 4 bases and J by 7 bases, with 18 bases between. This CDR3 spans 15 amino acids. The part of the CDR3 DNA that was read is TGTGCCAGCAGCTCCGACTCCCTAGCGAGCAATACG. Protein product: CASSSDSLASNT. The whole CDR3 is CASSSDSLASNTQYF.

Relative to its sample, this clone is large (0.1 to 1%). Read sequence stops 3 residues before the CDR3 end, and the germline J gene provides the missing end. This rearrangement joins TRBV7-2 to TRBJ2-4, with TRBD2 matching 10 bases. J gave up 8 bases and V 5 bases, and 9 bases lay outside the gene matches. The germline gives CDR1 SGHTA, CDR2 FQGNSA. The CDR3 extends over 15 amino acids. The CDR3 protein is CASSPDSGGTDIQYF. CDR3 bases read: TGTGCCAGCAGCCCAGATAGCGGGGGGACGGACATT.

This clone was seen only a few times. The read ends 3 residues before the CDR3 terminus; that terminus is restored from the germline J gene. The chain joins TRBV7-9 to TRBJ1-5; TRBD1 matches 7 bases. CDR1 is SEHNR, CDR2 FQNEAQ, per germline (reference sequence). This CDR3 is built from 15 residues. V shed 3 bases, J shed 6 bases, and the junction held 8 bases outside the gene matches. The CDR3 bases that were read are TGTGCCAGCAGCTTGGCAGGACAGGAGGGTCAGCCC. It codes for CASSLAGQEGQP. The CDR3 as a whole reads CASSLAGQEGQPQHF.

This clone was counted at least ten times. The sequence runs out 3 residues before the end of the CDR3; the remainder is reconstructed from the germline J gene. The chain couples TRBV20-1 to TRBJ2-7; 8 bases are a match to TRBD2. CDR1 is DFQATT, CDR2 SNEGSKA, per germline (reference sequence). There are 13 residues in the CDR3. V was pared by 5 bases and J by 3 bases, with 6 bases of the junction left unmatched. The part of the CDR3 DNA that was read is TGCAGTGCTGACAGCGGGGGCAACTACGAG. Amino acids: CSADSGGNYE. The full-length CDR3 reads as CSADSGGNYEQYF.

This clone has just a few counts. The CDR3 is cut off 3 residues early in the read; its end comes from the germline J gene. V gene TRBV2 combines with J gene TRBJ2-1, with 7 nucleotides matching TRBD2. Germline CDR1 SNHLY, CDR2 FYNNEI. V trimming: 2 bases; J trimming: 7 bases; junction bases outside the gene matches: 5. CDR3 length: 14 residues. CDR3 loop: CASSESGGRNEQFF. CDR3 DNA, as far as it was read: TGTGCCAGCAGTGAATCGGGGGGACGTAATGAG.

Remarks on this clone: The CDR3 end lies 3 residues beyond the end of the read and is filled in from the germline J gene. The rearrangement uses TRBV7-9 and TRBJ1-5; D uncertain. This CDR3 has 13 amino acids. Deletions cut 1 base from V and 5 bases from J, with 6 bases between. The germline CDR1 and CDR2 sequences are SEHNR and FQNEAQ (reference sequence). The CDR3 here is CASSLDSHQPQHF. CDR3 DNA, as far as it was read: TGTGCCAGCAGCTTAGATAGTCATCAGCCC.

This clone showed up many times. The read terminates 3 residues before the CDR3 end, so the remaining end is supplied by the germline J gene. The J gene is TRBJ2-7, the V gene TRBV14, with a weak D call TRBD1 (6 bases). V was cut by 5 bases and J by 0 bases, with 14 bases left in between. Germline V gene data show CDR1 as SGHDN and CDR2 as FVKESK. The CDR3 is made up of 15 amino acids. The CDR3 sequence: CASSDPRGSSYEQYF. The DNA read from the CDR3 is TGTGCCAGCAGCGACCCCAGGGGCAGCTCCTACGAG.

There are a few counts of this clone. From the germline J gene comes the end of the CDR3, since the read stops 3 residues before it. The V and J genes are TRBV6-2 or TRBV6-3 and TRBJ1-2; tentative D call: TRBD1 (5 bases). The CDR3 loop spans 13 amino acids. Germline CDR1 and CDR2: MNHEY and SVGEGT. V dropped 5 bases and J dropped 4 bases, with 11 bases sitting between them. The CDR3 bases that were read are TGTGCCAGCAGTGCAGGGTTCGGCTATGGC. Encoded protein: CASSAGFGYG. The CDR3 in full is CASSAGFGYGYTF.